This TCR beta chain was recovered during a study of blood T cell repertoires in COVID-19. Study-level background: The study drew acute and convalescent COVID-19 samples from the United States, Italy and Spain.

Data came from immunoSEQ multiplex PCR; TCRdb stores just in-frame clones and leaves some out. The sample has around 210,000 clones, around 84% seen once; the top ten hold over 10%. Germline V gene data show CDR1 as WSHSY and CDR2 as SAAADI. CDR3 length equals 14 residues. The trim removed 2 bases at V and 4 bases at J, leaving 2 bases unmatched. The table lists this clone with a count of one. The sequenced sample consisted of peripheral blood. This sequence joins TRBV10-2 and TRBJ2-7; 10 nucleotides line up with TRBD2. This TCR came from a human donor in a cohort sampled during active COVID-19. The CDR3 is CASSEKREGYEQYF. Written as DNA, the CDR3 is TGCGCCAGCAGTGAGAAGCGGGAGGGTTACGAGCAGTACTTC.